This T cell receptor (beta chain) was captured in a study of chemoradiotherapy in HPV16-positive cancers (dated by TCRdb to between 2021 and 2022). For the study in its entirety: Candidate HPV-specific T-cell clones and common TCR motifs were defined by functional T-cell assays performed on cells from a couple of HPV16-positive patients. The study set out to ask whether T-cell immunity against the HPV oncoproteins E6 and E7 changes over the course of chemoradiotherapy and whether that immunity affects survival. The candidate HPV-specific TCRs and motifs were subsequently tracked in TCR repertoires obtained from 90 or so patients with HPV-related cancers. What the research found in general, with its limitations: Expansion of candidate HPV-specific clones and E7-related TCR motifs was observed in the tumor microenvironment during treatment, whereas no such expansion was observed for non-HPV-specific T cells. In HPV16-positive patients, expansion of HPV-responsive T cells during chemoradiotherapy was found to be associated with improved recurrence-free survival. The functional definition of HPV-specific T cells was derived from only two HPV16-positive patients, and the survival association was reported for HPV16-positive patients.

This clone has only one observation. Its recognized antigen is unknown. One base away there is no much larger clone; base qualities are not given. Because repertoires were sampled repeatedly during chemoradiotherapy, clonal expansion in the tumor microenvironment could be followed. The library came from the immunoSEQ multiplex PCR assay. Entries here come from immuneACCESS through TCRdb and include only in-frame sequences with V and J called. Some clones fail to appear in such tables; in the studies checked, an unresolved V gene covers under half of the shortfall, and the cause of the remainder is unknown. The sample table contains about 21,000 clones; only one count was recorded for around 87% of them. The top ten hold roughly 2.4% of the sample. The germline V gene supplies CDR1 SGHTA and CDR2 FQGNSA. The CDR3 holds 16 amino acids from the cysteine to the phenylalanine. The only DNA kept is the CDR3, 48 bases in frame from the first base. Trimming costs V 0 bases and J 1 base, and their ends lie 7 bases apart.

Sequencing was performed on blood, taken from a patient who underwent chemoradiotherapy. The clonotype comes from a human donor with HPV-associated anogenital cancer. Recombination linked TRBV7-2 to TRBJ2-6; confidence is insufficient to name the D gene. For the CDR3, the sequence is CASSLALMSGANVLTF. The DNA sequence follows: TGTGCCAGCAGCTTAGCGCTCATGTCTGGGGCCAACGTCCTGACTTTC.